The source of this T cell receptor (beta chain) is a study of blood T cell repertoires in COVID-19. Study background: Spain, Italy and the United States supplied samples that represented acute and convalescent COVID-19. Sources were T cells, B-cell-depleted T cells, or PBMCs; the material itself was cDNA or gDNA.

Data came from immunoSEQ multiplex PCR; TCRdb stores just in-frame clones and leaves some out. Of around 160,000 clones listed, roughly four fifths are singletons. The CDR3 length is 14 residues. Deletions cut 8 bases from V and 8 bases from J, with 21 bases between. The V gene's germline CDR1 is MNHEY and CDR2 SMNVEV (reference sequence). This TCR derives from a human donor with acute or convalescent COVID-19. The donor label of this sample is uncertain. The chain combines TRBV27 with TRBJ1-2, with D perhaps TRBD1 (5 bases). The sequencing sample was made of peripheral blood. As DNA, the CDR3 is TGTGCCAGCGCCGCGCGGGGCCCTTGGTGGGGCTACACCTTC. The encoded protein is CASAARGPWWGYTF.